The clone carrying this TCR beta chain was seen repeatedly, ten times or more. What it binds is not known. Authors of the study amplified TCR beta CDR3 regions from RNA transcripts. With the HTBI primer set, the TCR CDR3 went through a first round of RT-PCR. Each CDR3 protein gets one entry after TCRdb re-called the multiplex PCR reads with MiXCR. The data show over 700,000 distinct CDR3 sequences, roughly 20% seen once. Patients with uncontrolled infections, other autoimmune diseases, pregnancy or lactation were excluded. The germline CDR1 and CDR2 sequences are SNHLY and FYNNEI. There are 15 residues in the CDR3. V lost 2 bases to trimming and J lost 4 bases; unmatched junction nucleotides: 5. This sample is part of a study of T cells in Graves' hyperthyroidism and ophthalmopathy. Notes on the study in general: Blood also showed most of the thyroid clonotypes that were expanded above 0.001. A 13 V-J signature model discriminated ophthalmopathy versus stable hyperthyroidism.

This chain links TRBV2 with TRBJ2-1; 7 positions agree with TRBD2. The clonotype originates from a woman aged 45 to 65 with Graves' hyperthyroidism that later progressed to Graves' ophthalmopathy. Sequencing used blood. For the CDR3, the DNA is TGTGCCAGCAGTGAACTTGCGGGGGAATACAATGAGCAGTTCTTC. Translation gives CASSELAGEYNEQFF.